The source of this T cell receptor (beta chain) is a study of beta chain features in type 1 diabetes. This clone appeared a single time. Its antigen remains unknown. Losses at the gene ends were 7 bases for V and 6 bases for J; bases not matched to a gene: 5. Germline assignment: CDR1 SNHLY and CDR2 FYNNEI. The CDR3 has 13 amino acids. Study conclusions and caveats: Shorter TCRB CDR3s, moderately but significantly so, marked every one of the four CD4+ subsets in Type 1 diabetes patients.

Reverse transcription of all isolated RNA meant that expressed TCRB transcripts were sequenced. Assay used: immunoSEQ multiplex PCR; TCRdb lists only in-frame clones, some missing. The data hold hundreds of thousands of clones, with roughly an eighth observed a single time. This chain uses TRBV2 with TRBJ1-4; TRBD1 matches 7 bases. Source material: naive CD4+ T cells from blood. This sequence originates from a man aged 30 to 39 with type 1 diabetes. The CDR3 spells CASNGQEYEKLFF. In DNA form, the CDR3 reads TGTGCCAGCAATGGACAGGAGTATGAAAAACTGTTTTTT.